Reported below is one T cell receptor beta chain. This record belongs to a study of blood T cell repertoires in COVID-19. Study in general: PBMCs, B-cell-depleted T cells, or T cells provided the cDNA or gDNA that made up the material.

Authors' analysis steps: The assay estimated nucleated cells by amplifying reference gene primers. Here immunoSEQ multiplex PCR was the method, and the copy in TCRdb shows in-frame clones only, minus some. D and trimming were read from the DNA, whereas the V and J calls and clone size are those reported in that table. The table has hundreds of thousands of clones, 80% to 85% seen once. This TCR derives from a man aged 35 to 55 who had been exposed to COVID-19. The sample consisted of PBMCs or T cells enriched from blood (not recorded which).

CDR3 sequence (DNA): TGTGCCAGCAGCCAATTCGTCACGGGTTCTTCGGCCACAGATACGCAGTATTTT. Protein: CASSQFVTGSSATDTQYF. The chain links TRBV3-1 (or the pseudogene TRBV3-2) to TRBJ2-3; no definite D call. The CDR3 consists of 18 residues. CDR1 is LGHDT, CDR2 YNNKEL, per germline (reference sequence). V dropped 2 bases and J dropped 2 bases, with 20 bases sitting between them.